The T cell receptor beta chain under discussion was sequenced for a study of graft-versus-host responses after intestinal transplantation. At the level of the study: Isolated intestinal, liver-intestinal, or multivisceral transplants had been given to the recipients. Following induction with anti-thymocyte globulin, all recipients were given tacrolimus and steroids for around three years. General study points: Maximum circulating GvH clone levels tracked with early post-transplant HvG decreases.

V lost 2 bases, J lost 4 bases, and 2 bases stayed unmatched. The CDR3 is 15 amino acids. Germline values: CDR1 SGHNT, CDR2 YYREEE (reference sequence). Sequencing used immunoSEQ multiplex PCR; TCRdb keeps in-frame clones, though not all of them. This sample carries about 100,000 clones, about 90% of them seen once, and the ten largest clones take over 0.75%. About this clone: Its antigen is not known.

Sequenced here: unstimulated CD4+ T cells sorted from spleen or lymph node cells, sampled before transplant. The receptor's source is a human donor who was the organ donor for an intestinal transplant. The chain employs TRBV5-4 and TRBJ2-5; 13 positions match TRBD2. This CDR3 is CASSLLAGGPETQYF. In DNA, the CDR3 is TGTGCCAGCAGCTTACTAGCGGGGGGGCCAGAGACCCAGTACTTC. Drawing the rest from reference TRBV5-4 and TRBJ2-5, the complete variable domain is ETGVTQSPTHLIKTRGQQVTLRCSSQSGHNTVSWYQQALGQGPQFIFQYYREEENGRGNFPPRFSGLQFPNYSSELNVNALELDDSALYLCASSLLAGGPETQYFGPGTRLLVL.